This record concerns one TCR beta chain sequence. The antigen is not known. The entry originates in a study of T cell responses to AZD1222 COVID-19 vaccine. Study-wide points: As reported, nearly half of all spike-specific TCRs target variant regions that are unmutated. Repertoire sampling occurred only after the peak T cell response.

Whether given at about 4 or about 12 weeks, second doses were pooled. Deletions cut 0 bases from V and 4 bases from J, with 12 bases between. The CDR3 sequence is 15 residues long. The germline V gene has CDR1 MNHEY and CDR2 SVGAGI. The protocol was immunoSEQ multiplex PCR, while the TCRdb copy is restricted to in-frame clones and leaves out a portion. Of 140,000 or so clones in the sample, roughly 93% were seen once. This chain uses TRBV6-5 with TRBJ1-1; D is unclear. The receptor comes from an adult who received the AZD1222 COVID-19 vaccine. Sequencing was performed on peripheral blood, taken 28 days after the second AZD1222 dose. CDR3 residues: CASSYSSRSSTEAFF. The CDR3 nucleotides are TGTGCCAGCAGTTACTCGAGTCGGAGTAGCACTGAAGCTTTCTTT.